This T cell receptor beta chain came from a study of shared clonotypes between healthy human individuals. General study points: In this cohort, only blood was sampled, and tissue repertoires likely differ.

As concerns this clone: Its antigen is not known.

The CDR3 spans 11 residues. V lost 7 bases and J 0 bases, leaving 0 bases between the germline ends. Germline-derived CDR1 and CDR2 are SNHLY and FYNNEI. Deep-level running was used for the assay. Repertoires were generated with immunoSEQ multiplex PCR, while TCRdb's copy carries only in-frame clones and drops some. Among 490,000 or so clones listed, 79% were seen once. There were no recent acute infections or vaccinations among the donors, who were healthy HIV-negative adults. The TCR was taken from a woman aged 35 to 49 in good health. Some clones in this sample may be carry-over from other donors' samples. Specimen: PBMCs. The V gene is TRBV2, the J gene TRBJ2-2; no reliable D call. In DNA form, the CDR3 reads TGTGCCAGCACGAACACCGGGGAGCTGTTTTTT. This gives the protein CASTNTGELFF.